Listed below are T cell receptor beta chains from one sample, sequenced in a study of blood T cells in healthy people across ages. TCRdb re-called the 5' RACE reads with MiXCR, one entry per CDR3 protein. The data hold roughly 1.5 million distinct CDR3 sequences, with roughly 43% observed a single time. The source material was blood. The receptors were gathered from a young woman in good health. CDR3s include the opening cysteine and the closing phenylalanine or tryptophan. The D gene is left open where the match is weak.

v_call d_call cdr3_aa
TRBV9 . CASSVENTGELFF
TRBV10-3 TRBD1 CTISRTGGNYDYTF
TRBV4-1 TRBD2 CASSWGLAGGRAKNIQYF
TRBV20-1 . CSASGKGKDYGYTF
TRBV11-2 . CASSSFLGLGEKLFF
TRBV7-2 . CASSAPGIHYEQYF
TRBV20-1 TRBD2 CSARAGVDNEQFF
TRBV29-1 TRBD1 CSVNDAGTEQYF
TRBV20-1 . CSAGRGASADQPQHF
TRBV29-1 . CSVKALSSYNEQFF
TRBV6-2/TRBV6-3 . CASSSGSALDNEQFF
TRBV6-5 TRBD2 CASTPWGGAYEQYF
TRBV27 . CASRRPGGNYGYTF
TRBV10-3 . CAIRRPKGQDQPQHF
TRBV29-1 . CSVHGLMNTEAFF
TRBV27 TRBD2 CASSFHGEGSPYEQYF
TRBV15 . CATSRDRTSEAFF
TRBV29-1 . CSVDVGAQETQYF
TRBV7-8 TRBD1 CASSLGWSGGGNQPQHF
TRBV20-1 TRBD2 CSARDRASGRVTQYF
TRBV7-3 . CASSLIPGAKNTGELFF
TRBV28 TRBD2 CASTFTSGSRYNEQFF
TRBV7-2 . CASSLRLVGGLTDTQYF
TRBV2 TRBD2 CASSKLANYNEQYF
TRBV7-2 TRBD2 CASSRSRGFGEQYF
TRBV12-3/TRBV12-4 . CASSLAFAGELFF
TRBV6-1 . CASKGQGSYEQYF